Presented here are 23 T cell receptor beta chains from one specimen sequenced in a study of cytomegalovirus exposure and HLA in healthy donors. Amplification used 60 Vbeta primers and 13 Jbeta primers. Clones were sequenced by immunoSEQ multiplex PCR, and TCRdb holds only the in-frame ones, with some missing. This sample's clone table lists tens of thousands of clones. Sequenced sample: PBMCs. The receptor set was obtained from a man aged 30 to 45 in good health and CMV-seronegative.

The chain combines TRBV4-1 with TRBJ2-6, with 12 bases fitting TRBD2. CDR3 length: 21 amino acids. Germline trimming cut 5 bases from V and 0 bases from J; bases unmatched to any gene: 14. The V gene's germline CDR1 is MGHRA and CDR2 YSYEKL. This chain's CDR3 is CASSSRTSGNSKGSGANVLTF. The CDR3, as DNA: TGCGCCAGCAGCAGTCGGACTAGCGGGAACTCCAAAGGCTCTGGGGCCAACGTCCTGACTTTC.

The CDR3 sequence is CASSHLAGEVNEQFF. As DNA, the CDR3 is TGTGCCAGCAGTCACCTAGCGGGAGAGGTGAATGAGCAGTTCTTC. The chain employs TRBV25-1 and TRBJ2-1; 10 bases are a match to TRBD2. V was clipped by 5 bases and J by 7 bases; unmatched bases: 8. Germline CDR1 is MGHDK and CDR2 is SYGVNS. CDR3 size: 15 residues.

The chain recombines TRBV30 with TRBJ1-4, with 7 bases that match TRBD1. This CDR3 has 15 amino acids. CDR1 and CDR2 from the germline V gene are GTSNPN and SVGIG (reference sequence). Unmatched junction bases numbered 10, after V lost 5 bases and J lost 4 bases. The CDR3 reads CAWATGTEVNEKLFF. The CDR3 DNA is TGTGCCTGGGCGACCGGGACAGAGGTTAATGAAAAACTGTTTTTT.

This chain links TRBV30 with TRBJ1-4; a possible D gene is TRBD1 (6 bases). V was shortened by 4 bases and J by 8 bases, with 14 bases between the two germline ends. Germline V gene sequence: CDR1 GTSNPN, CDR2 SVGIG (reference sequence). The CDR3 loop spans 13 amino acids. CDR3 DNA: TGTGCCTGGACCTCGACAGGCGGGGAAAAACTGTTTTTT. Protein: CAWTSTGGEKLFF.

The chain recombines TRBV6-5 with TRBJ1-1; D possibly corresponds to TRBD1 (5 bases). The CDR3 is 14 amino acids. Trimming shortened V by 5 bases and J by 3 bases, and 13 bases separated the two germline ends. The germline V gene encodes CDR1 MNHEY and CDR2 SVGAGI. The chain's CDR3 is CASSNTGGDTEAFF. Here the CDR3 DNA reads TGTGCCAGCAGTAACACCGGGGGGGACACTGAAGCTTTCTTT.

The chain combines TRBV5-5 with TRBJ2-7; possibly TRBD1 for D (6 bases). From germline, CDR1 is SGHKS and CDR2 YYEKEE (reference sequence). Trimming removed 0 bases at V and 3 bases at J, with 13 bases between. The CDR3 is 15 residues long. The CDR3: CASSLAGTTNYEQYF. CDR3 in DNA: TGTGCCAGCAGCTTGGCCGGGACAACCAACTACGAGCAGTACTTC.

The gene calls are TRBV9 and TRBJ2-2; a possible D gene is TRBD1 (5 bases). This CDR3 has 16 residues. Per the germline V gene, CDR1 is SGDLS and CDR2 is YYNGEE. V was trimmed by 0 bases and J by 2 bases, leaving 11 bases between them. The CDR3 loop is CASSVDWTPNTGELFF. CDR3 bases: TGTGCCAGCAGCGTAGACTGGACACCCAACACCGGGGAGCTGTTTTTT.

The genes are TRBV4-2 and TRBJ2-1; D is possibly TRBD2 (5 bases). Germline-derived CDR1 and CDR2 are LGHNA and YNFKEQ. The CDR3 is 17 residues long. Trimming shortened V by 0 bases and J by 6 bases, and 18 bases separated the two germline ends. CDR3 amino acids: CASSQEGIRTDSNEQFF. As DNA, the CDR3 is TGTGCCAGCAGCCAAGAGGGAATAAGGACGGACTCCAATGAGCAGTTCTTC.

Written as DNA, the CDR3 is TGTGCCAGCAGCGGCCGGGGGTTGGCGGGAAACACCATATATTTT. It yields the protein CASSGRGLAGNTIYF. This chain uses TRBV6-4 with TRBJ1-3; D is possibly TRBD1 (5 bases). CDR1 is MRHNA, CDR2 SNTAGT, per germline. The V and J ends lost 6 bases and 4 bases respectively, with 16 bases between them. The CDR3 covers 15 residues.

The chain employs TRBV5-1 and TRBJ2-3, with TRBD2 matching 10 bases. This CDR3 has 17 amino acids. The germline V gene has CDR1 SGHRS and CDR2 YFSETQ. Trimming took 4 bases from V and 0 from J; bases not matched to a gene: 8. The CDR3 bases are TGCGCCAGCAGCGAGGATAGCGGGGGGTTTAGCACAGATACGCAGTATTTT. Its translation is CASSEDSGGFSTDTQYF.

Here the CDR3 DNA reads TGTGCCACCAGCAGGGACAGGGGACCCTACGAGCAGTACTTC. This translates into CATSRDRGPYEQYF. The V call is TRBV15, the J call TRBJ2-7; TRBD1 matches 9 bases. Germline CDR1 LNHNV, CDR2 YYDKDF (reference sequence). This CDR3 has 14 residues. Trimming at V came to 3 bases and at J to 2 bases, leaving 2 bases not matched to a gene. The full variable domain, with the rest looked up from reference TRBV15 and TRBJ2-7, is DAMVIQNPRYQVTQFGKPVTLSCSQTLNHNVMYWYQQKSSQAPKLLFHYYDKDFNNEADTPDNFQSRRPNTSFCFLDIRSPGLGDTAMYLCATSRDRGPYEQYFGPGTRLTVT.

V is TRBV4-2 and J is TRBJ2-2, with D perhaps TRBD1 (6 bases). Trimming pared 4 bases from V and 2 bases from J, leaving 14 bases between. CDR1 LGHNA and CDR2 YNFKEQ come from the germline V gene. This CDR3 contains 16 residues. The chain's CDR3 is CASSLLGTPNTGELFF. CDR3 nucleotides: TGTGCCAGCAGCCTATTGGGGACACCAAACACCGGGGAGCTGTTTTTT.

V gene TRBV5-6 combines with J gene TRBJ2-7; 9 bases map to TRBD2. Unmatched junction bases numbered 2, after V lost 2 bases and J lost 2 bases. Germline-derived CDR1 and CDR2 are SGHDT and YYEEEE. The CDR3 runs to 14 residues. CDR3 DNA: TGTGCCAGCAGCTTCGTAGCGGGAGCCTACGAGCAGTACTTC. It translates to CASSFVAGAYEQYF. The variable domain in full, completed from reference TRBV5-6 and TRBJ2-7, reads DAGVTQSPTHLIKTRGQQVTLRCSPKSGHDTVSWYQQALGQGPQFIFQYYEEEERQRGNFPDRFSGHQFPNYSSELNVNALLLGDSALYLCASSFVAGAYEQYFGPGTRLTVT.

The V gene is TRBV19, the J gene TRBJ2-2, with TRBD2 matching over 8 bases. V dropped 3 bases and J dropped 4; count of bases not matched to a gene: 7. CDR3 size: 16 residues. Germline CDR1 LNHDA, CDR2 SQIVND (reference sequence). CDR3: CASSISGTRITGELFF. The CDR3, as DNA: TGTGCCAGTAGTATCTCCGGGACTAGGATCACCGGGGAGCTGTTTTTT. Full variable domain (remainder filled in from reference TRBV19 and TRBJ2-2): DGGITQSPKYLFRKEGQNVTLSCEQNLNHDAMYWYRQDPGQGLRLIYYSQIVNDFQKGDIAEGYSVSREKKESFPLTVTSAQKNPTAFYLCASSISGTRITGELFFGEGSRLTVL.

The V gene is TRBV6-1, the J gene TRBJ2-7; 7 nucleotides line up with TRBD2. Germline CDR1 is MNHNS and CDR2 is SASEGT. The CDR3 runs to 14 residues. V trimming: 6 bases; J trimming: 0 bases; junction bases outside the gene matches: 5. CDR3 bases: TGTGCCAGCAGATTAAGCGGGAACTCCTACGAGCAGTACTTC. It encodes CASRLSGNSYEQYF.

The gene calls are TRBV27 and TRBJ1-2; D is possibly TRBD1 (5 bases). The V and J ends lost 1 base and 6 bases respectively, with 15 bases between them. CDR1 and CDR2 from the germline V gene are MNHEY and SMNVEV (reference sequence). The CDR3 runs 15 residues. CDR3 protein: CASSLYGRVVDGYTF. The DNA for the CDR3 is TGTGCCAGCAGTTTATACGGCAGGGTTGTCGATGGCTACACCTTC.

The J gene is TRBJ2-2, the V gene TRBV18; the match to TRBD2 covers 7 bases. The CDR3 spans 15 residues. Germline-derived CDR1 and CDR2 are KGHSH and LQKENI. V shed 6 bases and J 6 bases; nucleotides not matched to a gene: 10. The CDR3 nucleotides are TGTGCCAGCTCGCAGTTCCGACGGGGGGCCGGGGAGCTGTTTTTT. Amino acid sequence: CASSQFRRGAGELFF. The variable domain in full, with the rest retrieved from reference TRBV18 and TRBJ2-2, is NAGVMQNPRHLVRRRGQEARLRCSPMKGHSHVYWYRQLPEEGLKFMVYLQKENIIDESGMPKERFSAEFPKEGPSILRIQQVVRGDSAAYFCASSQFRRGAGELFFGEGSRLTVL.

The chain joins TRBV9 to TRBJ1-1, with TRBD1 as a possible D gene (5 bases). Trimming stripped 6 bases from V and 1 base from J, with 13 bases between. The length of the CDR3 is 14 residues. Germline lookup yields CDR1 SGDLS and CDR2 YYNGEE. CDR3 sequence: CASNPGRSNTEAFF. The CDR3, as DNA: TGTGCCAGCAACCCAGGGAGGTCGAACACTGAAGCTTTCTTT.

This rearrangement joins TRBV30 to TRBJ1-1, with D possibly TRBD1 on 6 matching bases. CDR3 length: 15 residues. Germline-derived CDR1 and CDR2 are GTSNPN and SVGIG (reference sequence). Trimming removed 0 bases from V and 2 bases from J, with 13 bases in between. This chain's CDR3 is CAWSVVGGANTEAFF. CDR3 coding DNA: TGTGCCTGGAGTGTGGTTGGGGGGGCTAACACTGAAGCTTTCTTT.

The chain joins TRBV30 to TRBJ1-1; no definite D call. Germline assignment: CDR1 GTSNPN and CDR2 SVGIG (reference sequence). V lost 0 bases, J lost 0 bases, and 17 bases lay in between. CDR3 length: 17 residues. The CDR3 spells CAWSVGSGWEMNTEAFF. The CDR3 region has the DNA TGTGCCTGGAGTGTAGGGTCCGGGTGGGAGATGAACACTGAAGCTTTCTTT. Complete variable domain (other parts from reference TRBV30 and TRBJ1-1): SQTIHQWPATLVQPVGSPLSLECTVEGTSNPNLYWYRQAAGRGLQLLFYSVGIGQISSEVPQNLSASRPQDRQFILSSKKLLLSDSGFYLCAWSVGSGWEMNTEAFFGQGTRLTVV.

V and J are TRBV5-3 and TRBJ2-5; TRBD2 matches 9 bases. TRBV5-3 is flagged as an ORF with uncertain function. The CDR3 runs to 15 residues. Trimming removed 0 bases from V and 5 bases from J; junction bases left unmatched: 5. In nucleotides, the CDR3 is TGTGCCAGAAGCTTGGGGACTAGCGCCGAGGAGACCCAGTACTTC. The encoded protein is CARSLGTSAEETQYF.

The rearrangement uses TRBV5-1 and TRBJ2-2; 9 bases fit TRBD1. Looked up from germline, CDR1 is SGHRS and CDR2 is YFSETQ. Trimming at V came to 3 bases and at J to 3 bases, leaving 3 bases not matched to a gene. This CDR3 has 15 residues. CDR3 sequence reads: CASSSQGADTGELFF. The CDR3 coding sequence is TGCGCCAGCAGCTCACAGGGGGCGGACACCGGGGAGCTGTTTTTT.

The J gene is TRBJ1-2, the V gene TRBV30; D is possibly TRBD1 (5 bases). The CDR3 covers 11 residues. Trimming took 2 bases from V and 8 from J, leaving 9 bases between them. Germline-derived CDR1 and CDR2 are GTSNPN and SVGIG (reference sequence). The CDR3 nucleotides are TGTGCCTGGAGTCAGGGTGAAGGCTACACCTTC. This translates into CAWSQGEGYTF. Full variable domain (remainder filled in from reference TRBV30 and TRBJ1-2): SQTIHQWPATLVQPVGSPLSLECTVEGTSNPNLYWYRQAAGRGLQLLFYSVGIGQISSEVPQNLSASRPQDRQFILSSKKLLLSDSGFYLCAWSQGEGYTFGSGTRLTVV.